This entry describes one TCR beta chain. Its antigen remains unknown. Generated by immunoSEQ multiplex PCR, the TCRdb table keeps only in-frame clones and is missing some. The data hold 110,000 to 150,000 clones, with nearly 95% observed a single time. These data belong to a study of CD4+ T cells in melanoma. General study results and limits: In melanoma, neoantigen-specific CD4+ T cells reportedly differed in differentiation state. CD8+ T cell, macrophage and B cell function reportedly correlated with neoantigen-specific CD4+ T cells.

Per germline, CDR1 SGHRS and CDR2 YFSETQ. V shed 5 bases and J shed 1 base, with 12 bases lying between them. The CDR3 is made up of 14 amino acids. The genes are TRBV5-1 and TRBJ1-1; D might be TRBD1 (5 bases). The clonotype was recovered from a human donor with melanoma. Here the CDR3 DNA reads TGCGCCAGCAGGCCGGGACTCGGGAACACTGAAGCTTTCTTT. Amino acids: CASRPGLGNTEAFF.